This TCR beta chain appears in the sequencing data of a study of T cell responses to AZD1222 COVID-19 vaccine. The germline V gene encodes CDR1 SGDLS and CDR2 YYNGEE. With 0 bases removed from V and 4 bases from J, the gap between germline ends came to 8 bases. The CDR3 runs 14 residues. Sequencing was performed with immunoSEQ multiplex PCR; in TCRdb, only in-frame clones are kept and a portion is missing. Of approximately 140,000 clones in the sample, approximately 94% were seen once. Sequenced here: peripheral blood, sampled on day 0 of AZD1222 vaccination. The sequence derives from an adult in good health. The V and J genes are TRBV9 and TRBJ2-1; D uncertain. CDR3 loop: CASSVDVPYNEQFF. DNA of the CDR3: TGTGCCAGCAGCGTAGATGTTCCATACAATGAGCAGTTCTTC.